The 15 T cell receptor beta chains below come from one sample, sequenced in a study of a mutant IDH1 vaccine in newly diagnosed glioma. Time point reported: week 11, during vaccination. Topical imiquimod was applied with each vaccine dose, which held 300 ug of mutant IDH1 20-mer peptide. Profiled with immunoSEQ multiplex PCR; TCRdb holds only in-frame clones, not every one. This table holds tens of thousands of clones, just over 70% found once. These receptors have no identified antigens. Sequences were derived from peripheral blood mononuclear cells (PBMCs), sampled from a glioma patient whose treatment included an IDH1 peptide vaccine. Receptors were obtained from a man aged 18 to 30 with glioma. Some clones in this sample may be carry-over from other donors' samples.

The genes are TRBV28 and TRBJ2-7, with D unclear. The V end lost 5 bases, the J end lost 2 bases, and 10 bases lay between the germline ends. Germline-derived CDR1 and CDR2 are MDHEN and SYDVKM. The CDR3 is made up of 13 amino acids. This chain's CDR3 is CASSPHIAYEQYF. The CDR3 region has the DNA TGTGCCAGCAGTCCCCATATAGCCTACGAGCAGTACTTC.

The chain has TRBV10-1 and TRBJ2-2; 8 bases are shared with TRBD1. CDR3 length equals 15 residues. Trimming at V came to 8 bases and at J to 4 bases, leaving 9 bases not matched to a gene. Germline values: CDR1 WNHNN, CDR2 SYGVQD (reference sequence). CDR3 amino acids: CASYGTGKLTGELFF. In DNA, the CDR3 is TGCGCCAGCTACGGGACAGGCAAGCTCACCGGGGAGCTGTTTTTT.

This clone occurred once. The V call is TRBV5-6, the J call TRBJ1-4, with a possible D match to TRBD1 (5 bases). The CDR3 length is 15 residues. Trimming pared 0 bases from V and 8 bases from J, leaving 14 bases between. Germline V CDR1 and CDR2: SGHDT, YYEEEE. The CDR3 nucleotides read TGTGCCAGCAGCTTGGTAGGCAGGGAAGGCGAAAAACTGTTTTTT. Protein sequence: CASSLVGREGEKLFF. Combining the CDR3 with reference TRBV5-6 and TRBJ1-4 gives the whole variable domain DAGVTQSPTHLIKTRGQQVTLRCSPKSGHDTVSWYQQALGQGPQFIFQYYEEEERQRGNFPDRFSGHQFPNYSSELNVNALLLGDSALYLCASSLVGREGEKLFFGSGTQLSVL.

The gene calls are TRBV30 and TRBJ1-2; perhaps TRBD1 as D (5 bases). Trimming took 2 bases from V and 8 from J, leaving 21 bases between them. The CDR3 is made up of 15 amino acids. Per germline, CDR1 GTSNPN and CDR2 SVGIG (reference sequence). CDR3 protein: CAWSFVTGRLVGYTF. CDR3 in DNA: TGTGCCTGGAGTTTCGTAACAGGCCGACTTGTGGGCTACACCTTC.

The rearrangement links TRBV14 to TRBJ1-2; weak D call: TRBD1 (5 bases). The germline V and J ends were trimmed by 0 bases and 2 bases, with 10 bases remaining between them. In germline, CDR1 is SGHDN, CDR2 FVKESK. The CDR3 has 15 residues. As DNA, the CDR3 is TGTGCCAGCAGCCAAGATCGAGACAGCAACTATGGCTACACCTTC. Encoded protein: CASSQDRDSNYGYTF.

This chain joins TRBV27 and TRBJ2-2, with D possibly called TRBD1 or TRBD2 (5 bases each). This CDR3 has 16 residues. Germline CDR1 and CDR2: MNHEY and SMNVEV (reference sequence). Trimming left V 6 bases short and J 7 bases short, with 21 bases between. CDR3: CASRPGTDSIGGELFF. CDR3 bases: TGTGCCAGCAGGCCCGGGACGGACTCCATCGGCGGGGAGCTGTTTTTT.

The chain uses TRBV7-8 and TRBJ2-1; D is uncertain. CDR1 and CDR2 from the germline V gene are SGHVS and FQNEAQ. The CDR3 runs 15 residues. The germline V and J ends were trimmed by 1 base and 8 bases, with 15 bases remaining between them. The CDR3 DNA follows: TGTGCCAGCAGCTTAGAACCCCAAATAATCGATGAGCAGTTCTTC. This codes for CASSLEPQIIDEQFF.

The chain is built from TRBV30 and TRBJ2-5, with no clear D. Looked up from germline, CDR1 is GTSNPN and CDR2 is SVGIG (reference sequence). Trimming took 7 bases from V and 7 from J, leaving 19 bases between them. This CDR3 comprises 13 residues. CDR3 sequence: CASANGVTGTQYF. In DNA form, the CDR3 reads TGTGCCTCCGCGAATGGAGTCACGGGGACCCAGTACTTC.

This clone has a handful of counts. The chain joins TRBV6-1 to TRBJ1-2, with 10 bases fitting TRBD1. This CDR3 has 15 residues. The trim removed 6 bases at V and 4 bases at J, leaving 8 bases unmatched. Germline CDR1 and CDR2: MNHNS and SASEGT. CDR3 loop: CASSWGQGSPYGYTF. CDR3 sequence (DNA): TGTGCCAGCAGCTGGGGACAGGGGAGTCCCTATGGCTACACCTTC.

CDR3 loop: CACVRGNTEAFF. The DNA of the CDR3 is TGTGCCTGCGTTAGGGGGAACACTGAAGCTTTCTTT. The chain employs TRBV19 and TRBJ1-1, with D perhaps matching TRBD1 (5 bases). The V and J ends lost 11 bases and 1 base respectively, with 11 bases between them. The CDR3 extends over 12 amino acids. The germline V gene has CDR1 LNHDA and CDR2 SQIVND (reference sequence).

This clone occurred a few times. This chain joins TRBV5-6 and TRBJ1-4; the D is unclear. This CDR3 contains 12 residues. CDR1 is SGHDT and CDR2 is YYEEEE in the germline V gene. V lost 1 base and J 5 bases, leaving 3 bases between the germline ends. Written as DNA, the CDR3 is TGTGCCAGCAGCTTGCCCAATGAAAAACTGTTTTTT. The encoded protein is CASSLPNEKLFF.

The V and J genes are TRBV29-1 and TRBJ1-2; possibly TRBD1 for D (5 bases). The CDR3 extends over 12 amino acids. CDR1 SQVTM and CDR2 ANQGSEA come from the germline V gene. Trimming removed 4 bases from V and 2 bases from J, with 8 bases in between. The CDR3 DNA is TGCAGCGTTGGACAGATAAACTATGGCTACACCTTC. Translation: CSVGQINYGYTF.

The chain links TRBV9 to TRBJ2-1, with D tentatively TRBD1 or TRBD2 (5 bases each). V lost 4 bases and J lost 10, with 24 bases in between. CDR3 length: 16 residues. Germline CDR1 SGDLS, CDR2 YYNGEE. The CDR3 DNA sequence: TGTGCCAGCAGCCTGGGGACCGGTCCCCTGTGGGTGGAGCAGTTCTTC. Translating gives CASSLGTGPLWVEQFF.

The chain links TRBV27 to TRBJ2-1, with TRBD2 matching over 9 bases. Unmatched junction bases numbered 10, after V lost 5 bases and J lost 5 bases. The CDR3 sequence is 16 residues long. Germline V CDR1 and CDR2: MNHEY, SMNVEV (reference sequence). CDR3 residues: CASSPLSGGLNNEQFF. As DNA, the CDR3 is TGTGCCAGCAGTCCCCTGAGCGGGGGGTTAAACAATGAGCAGTTCTTC.

The chain links TRBV7-9 to TRBJ1-2; 9 bases fit TRBD1. CDR1 is SEHNR and CDR2 is FQNEAQ in the germline V gene (reference sequence). Trimming removed 5 bases from V and 6 bases from J; junction bases left unmatched: 7. The CDR3 contains 14 residues. CDR3 sequence reads: CASSPGQGLHGYTF. In DNA form, the CDR3 reads TGTGCCAGCAGCCCGGGACAGGGATTACATGGCTACACCTTC.